Following are 8 T cell receptor beta chains from one sample sequenced in a study of early T cells in non-severe SARS-CoV-2 infection. TCRdb used MiXCR to reprocess the 5' RACE reads, holding one entry per CDR3 protein. The repertoire consists of around 31,000 distinct CDR3 sequences, with roughly a tenth occurring once and the leading ten covering approximately 13%. The sequenced sample consisted of whole blood. These receptors were collected from an adult who was a healthcare worker with PCR-confirmed SARS-CoV-2 infection or an uninfected control (not recorded which).

V and J are TRBV4-3 and TRBJ2-5; 9 positions agree with TRBD2. In germline, CDR1 is LGHNA, CDR2 YSLEER. The CDR3 consists of 17 residues. V dropped 1 base and J dropped 5; count of bases not matched to a gene: 11. CDR3 DNA sequence: TGCGCCAGCAGCCAAGGGGGCGGGGGACTAGCCGGCGAGACCCAGTACTTC. It specifies CASSQGGGGLAGETQYF.

Ten or more counts support this clonotype. The CDR3 bases are TGTGCCAGCGATTCGAAGAGTTATGGCTACACCTTC. Its translation is CASDSKSYGYTF. The V call is TRBV5-5, the J call TRBJ1-2; D gene uncertain. This CDR3 spans 12 amino acids. V lost 7 bases and J lost 5, with 12 bases in between. Germline V gene sequence: CDR1 SGHKS, CDR2 YYEKEE (reference sequence).

In its sample, this clonotype was seen many times. This chain links TRBV3-1 with TRBJ1-5; possible D gene TRBD1, 5 bases. CDR1 LGHDT and CDR2 YNNKEL come from the germline V gene (reference sequence). Trimming took 0 bases from V and 5 from J, leaving 14 bases between them. The CDR3 runs 16 residues. The CDR3 DNA reads as TGTGCCAGCAGCCAAGATGGGGGTGCCCGACATCAGCCCCAGCATTTT. Translating it yields CASSQDGGARHQPQHF.

In the case of this clonotype: A clone one base away is much larger, so this may be a read error. V usage is TRBV5-4 and J usage is TRBJ2-7; D is undetermined. CDR1 is SGHNT and CDR2 is YYREEE in the germline V gene (reference sequence). The CDR3 contains 12 residues. The CDR3 spells CAGSLTRTEQYF. In DNA, the CDR3 is TGTGCCGGCAGCTTGACCAGGACCGAGCAGTACTTC.

This clonotype was seen only a few times. The V gene is TRBV5-1, the J gene TRBJ2-1; 11 nucleotides match TRBD1. The CDR3 is made up of 15 amino acids. J was trimmed by 6 bases and V by 1 base; bases with no gene match: 3. Germline values: CDR1 SGHRS, CDR2 YFSETQ. The CDR3 DNA follows: TGCGCCAGCAGCTTGACAGGACAGGGGGCCAATGAGCAGTTCTTC. As protein: CASSLTGQGANEQFF.

This clonotype was seen many times. The rearrangement links TRBV6-1 to TRBJ2-4, with D perhaps being TRBD1 or TRBD2 (5 bases each). With 2 bases removed from V and 9 bases from J, the gap between germline ends came to 17 bases. CDR1 is MNHNS and CDR2 is SASEGT in the germline V gene. CDR3 length: 15 residues. The CDR3 region is CASSEWGTGQGIQYF. The CDR3 coding sequence is TGTGCCAGCAGTGAATGGGGGACGGGCCAGGGCATTCAGTACTTC.

This clonotype was counted many times. The chain uses TRBV29-1 and TRBJ1-2, with 9 nucleotides matching TRBD1. The J segment lost 10 bases and the V segment lost 6 bases, leaving 6 bases of the junction unmatched. CDR1 and CDR2 (germline): SQVTM, ANQGSEA. CDR3 length: 11 amino acids. DNA of the CDR3: TGCAGCGTGGGAACAGGGGGCGTCTACACCTTC. It codes for CSVGTGGVYTF. Filled out from reference TRBV29-1 and TRBJ1-2, the complete variable domain reads SAVISQKPSRDICQRGTSLTIQCQVDSQVTMMFWYRQQPGQSLTLIATANQGSEATYESGFVIDKFPISRPNLTFSTLTVSNMSPEDSSIYLCSVGTGGVYTFGSGTRLTVV.

This clonotype was seen ten or more times. The chain links TRBV29-1 to TRBJ1-5; D unresolved. V gave up 5 bases and J gave up 7 bases, with 18 bases separating them. The CDR3 length is 14 residues. Germline V gives CDR1 SQVTM, CDR2 ANQGSEA. The CDR3 bases are TGCAGCGTTACGTTTACGGGAGTCGGACAGCCCCAGCATTTT. Its translation: CSVTFTGVGQPQHF.